Listed here are 12 T cell receptor beta chains from one sample, sequenced in a study of cytotoxic CD8 clonotypes in ibrutinib-treated CLL. The table came from immunoSEQ multiplex PCR; TCRdb's copy has only in-frame clones and leaves some out. The sample includes fewer than 200,000 clones, roughly four fifths of them seen just once. The source was PBMCs, collected after 24 months of ibrutinib treatment. These receptors all come from a human donor with chronic lymphocytic leukemia.

The V call is TRBV9, the J call TRBJ1-2, with 7 bases that match TRBD1. This CDR3 spans 17 amino acids. Trimming took 0 bases from V and 4 from J; bases not matched to a gene: 12. CDR1 is SGDLS and CDR2 is YYNGEE in the germline V gene. CDR3 DNA: TGTGCCAGCAGCGTAGATCCGCGACAGGGATCAAGCTATGGCTACACCTTC. Translated: CASSVDPRQGSSYGYTF.

The J gene is TRBJ2-2, the V gene TRBV29-1; 12 nucleotides align to TRBD2. CDR3 length equals 16 residues. CDR1 is SQVTM, CDR2 ANQGSEA, per germline. Germline trimming cut 5 bases from V and 7 bases from J; bases unmatched to any gene: 11. CDR3 region: CSVSRSLAGGSGELFF. Written as DNA, the CDR3 is TGCAGCGTTTCTCGGAGTCTAGCGGGAGGGAGCGGGGAGCTGTTTTTT.

The V gene is TRBV5-1, the J gene TRBJ2-5, with D uncertain. The length of the CDR3 is 15 residues. V shed 2 bases and J shed 5 bases, with 16 bases lying between them. Germline V gene data show CDR1 as SGHRS and CDR2 as YFSETQ. For the CDR3, the DNA is TGCGCCAGCAGCTTACAATCCTTTCTGGTCGAGACCCAGTACTTC. Its translation is CASSLQSFLVETQYF.

The rearrangement uses TRBV7-3 and TRBJ1-3, with 9 bases fitting TRBD1. The V segment lost 3 bases and the J segment 4 bases; nucleotides outside the gene matches: 4. Per germline, CDR1 SGHTA and CDR2 FQGTGA. The CDR3 has 15 residues. CDR3 nucleotide sequence: TGTGCCAGCAGCTTTACAGGGGGCGCAGGAAACACCATATATTTT. Amino acid sequence: CASSFTGGAGNTIYF. Looking up the rest from reference TRBV7-3 and TRBJ1-3 gives the full variable domain: GAGVSQTPSNKVTEKGKYVELRCDPISGHTALYWYRQSLGQGPEFLIYFQGTGAADDSGLPNDRFFAVRPEGSVSTLKIQRTERGDSAVYLCASSFTGGAGNTIYFGEGSWLTVV.

This chain connects TRBV2 to TRBJ2-6; D is unclear. This CDR3 is 13 amino acids long. The V end was cut by 1 base, the J end by 13 bases, with 11 bases between. Germline CDR1 SNHLY, CDR2 FYNNEI. In DNA form, the CDR3 reads TGTGCCAGCAGTGAAGGGACGGCGAAAGTCCTGACTTTC. The encoded protein is CASSEGTAKVLTF.

This chain links TRBV28 with TRBJ1-5; tentative D call: TRBD1 (5 bases). Germline CDR1 reads MDHEN; CDR2 reads SYDVKM. This CDR3 is 13 amino acids long. V was clipped by 7 bases and J by 3 bases, with 10 bases between them. CDR3 nucleotide sequence: TGTGCCAGCATGGGGGAGTTCAATCAGCCCCAGCATTTT. Translating it yields CASMGEFNQPQHF.

V is TRBV11-2 and J is TRBJ2-7; D not resolved. Germline loops: CDR1 SGHAT, CDR2 FQNNGV. The CDR3 has 15 residues. V was shortened by 5 bases and J by 4 bases, with 18 bases between the two germline ends. CDR3: CASSPPRFFRYEQYF. The DNA for the CDR3 is TGTGCCAGCAGCCCACCAAGGTTTTTTCGGTACGAGCAGTACTTC.

The chain joins TRBV19 to TRBJ1-1; 8 nucleotides agree with TRBD1. J was trimmed by 5 bases and V by 6 bases; bases with no gene match: 5. CDR1 and CDR2 from the germline V gene are LNHDA and SQIVND (reference sequence). The CDR3 is 13 residues long. The CDR3, as DNA: TGTGCCAGTAGCGTCGACAGGGGAACTGAAGCTTTCTTT. Translating gives CASSVDRGTEAFF.

This sequence joins TRBV12-5 and TRBJ2-2; the match to TRBD2 covers 10 bases. CDR3 length: 18 amino acids. The ends lost 0 bases at V and 2 bases at J; junction bases unmatched: 6. Germline V gene lookup returns CDR1 LGHNT and CDR2 FRNRAP. The CDR3 DNA is TGTGCTAGTGGTTTGGTGGCACTAGCGGGGTCTAACACCGGGGAGCTGTTTTTT. It yields the protein CASGLVALAGSNTGELFF.

The chain employs TRBV5-1 and TRBJ1-6; unclear D gene. Germline V gives CDR1 SGHRS, CDR2 YFSETQ. Trimming left V 0 bases short and J 9 bases short, with 13 bases between. CDR3 size: 15 residues. The CDR3 region is CASSLAPEVGSPLHF. DNA for the CDR3: TGCGCCAGCAGCTTGGCTCCAGAAGTCGGTTCACCCCTCCACTTT.

This clone was recorded once. The J gene is TRBJ1-3, the V gene TRBV4-2; the D is unclear. The CDR3 sequence is 16 residues long. The germline CDR1 and CDR2 sequences are LGHNA and YNFKEQ. Trimming shortened V by 3 bases and J by 7 bases, and 19 bases separated the two germline ends. CDR3 nucleotides: TGTGCCAGCAGCCAGGCCGTCTCGGCAGCAAGGAACACCATATATTTT. Translated: CASSQAVSAARNTIYF.

The V and J genes are TRBV19 and TRBJ1-5; TRBD1 matches 7 bases. The CDR3 consists of 17 residues. From germline, CDR1 is LNHDA and CDR2 SQIVND (reference sequence). J gave up 0 bases and V 4 bases, and 9 bases lay outside the gene matches. The CDR3 bases are TGTGCCAGTAGTAACACAGGGGTATCTTCTAGCAATCAGCCCCAGCATTTT. Translated: CASSNTGVSSSNQPQHF. Using reference TRBV19 and TRBJ1-5 for the parts outside the CDR3, the full variable domain is DGGITQSPKYLFRKEGQNVTLSCEQNLNHDAMYWYRQDPGQGLRLIYYSQIVNDFQKGDIAEGYSVSREKKESFPLTVTSAQKNPTAFYLCASSNTGVSSSNQPQHFGDGTRLSIL.